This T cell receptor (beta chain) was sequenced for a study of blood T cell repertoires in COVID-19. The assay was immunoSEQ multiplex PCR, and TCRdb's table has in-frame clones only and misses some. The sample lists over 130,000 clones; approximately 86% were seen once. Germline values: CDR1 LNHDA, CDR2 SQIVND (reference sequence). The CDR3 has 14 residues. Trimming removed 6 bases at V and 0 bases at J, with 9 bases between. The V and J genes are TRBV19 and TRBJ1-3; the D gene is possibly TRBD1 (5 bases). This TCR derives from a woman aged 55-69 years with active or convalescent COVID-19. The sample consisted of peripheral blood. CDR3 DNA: TGTGCCAGTAGCCACGACAGCTCTGGAAACACCATATATTTT. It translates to CASSHDSSGNTIYF.